This T cell receptor beta chain was sequenced for a study of Graves' ophthalmopathy and Graves' hyperthyroidism. CDR3 length: 14 amino acids. CDR1 SEHNR and CDR2 FQNEAQ come from the germline V gene (reference sequence). V gave up 3 bases and J gave up 0 bases, with 8 bases separating them. This clonotype was picked up many times. RNA served as the template for amplifying TCR beta CDR3 regions. First-round RT-PCR employed HTBI primers, with a second-round multiplex PCR after it. TCRdb reprocessed the multiplex PCR reads with MiXCR, giving one entry per CDR3 protein. The sample includes 300,000 to 350,000 distinct CDR3 sequences, about 17% of them seen just once.

The sample was peripheral blood. This sequence joins TRBV7-9 and TRBJ1-2; D is unclear. The clonotype was recovered from an adult man with Graves' ophthalmopathy. The CDR3, as DNA: TGTGCCAGCAGCTTCAAGGGATCTAACTATGGCTACACCTTC. Translated: CASSFKGSNYGYTF. The complete variable domain, with remaining parts taken from reference TRBV7-9 and TRBJ1-2, reads DTGVSQNPRHKITKRGQNVTFRCDPISEHNRLYWYRQTLGQGPEFLTYFQNEAQLEKSRLLSDRFSAERPKGSFSTLEIQRTEQGDSAMYLCASSFKGSNYGYTFGSGTRLTVV.